A selection of T cell receptor beta chains follows, all from one sample in a study of blood T cells in healthy people across ages. Using its own MiXCR run on the 5' RACE reads, TCRdb lists one record per CDR3 protein. The profile shows some 1 million distinct CDR3 sequences, 35% to 50% of them singletons. Sequencing input: blood. The source is a woman in her sixties or seventies in good health. The CDR3 runs from the conserved cysteine through the conserved F or W. Each record gives: V gene, D gene, clone size, J gene, CDR3 protein, CDR3 DNA. The D gene is left open where the match is weak. Rows may omit the clone size; those that give it use once, few, many or a size class.

>TRBV5-1|NA|NA|TRBJ2-6
CASSLDPSHGANVLTF
TGCGCCAGCAGCTTGGATCCATCCCACGGGGCCAACGTCCTGACTTTC
>TRBV3-1|NA|NA|TRBJ1-5
CASSQGQSLSQHF
TGTGCCAGCAGCCAAGGCCAGTCTTTGTCCCAGCATTTT
>TRBV7-6|NA|NA|TRBJ2-5
CASSVMARETQYF
TGTGCCAGCAGCGTAATGGCACGGGAGACCCAGTACTTC
>TRBV27|TRBD2|NA|TRBJ2-5
CASSSPSGRFENEQYF
TGTGCCAGCAGTTCCCCTAGCGGGAGGTTCGAGAATGAGCAGTACTTC
>TRBV5-1|NA|few|TRBJ1-5
CASSPDSSNQPQHF
TGCGCCAGCAGCCCGGACAGTAGCAATCAGCCCCAGCATTTT
>TRBV27|NA|NA|TRBJ2-1
CASSLGGALTNQQFF
TGTGCCAGCAGTTTAGGGGGGGCCCTGACTAACCAGCAGTTCTTC
>TRBV15|NA|once|TRBJ2-7
CAASRGSQGTYEQYF
TGTGCCGCCAGCCGAGGATCGCAGGGGACCTACGAGCAGTACTTC
>TRBV20-1|NA|NA|TRBJ1-2
CSAREGGTYGYTF
TGCAGTGCTAGAGAGGGGGGGACCTATGGCTACACCTTC
>TRBV6-6|TRBD2|few|TRBJ2-1
CASRAISGGYNEQFF
TGTGCCAGCAGGGCAATCAGCGGGGGCTACAATGAGCAGTTCTTC
>TRBV10-3|NA|NA|TRBJ1-2
CAISESFGRGDYGYTF
TGTGCCATCAGTGAGTCCTTCGGGCGAGGAGACTATGGCTACACCTTC
>TRBV5-6|TRBD1|once|TRBJ1-5
CASSYGRGLSQPQHF
TGTGCCAGCAGCTATGGCAGGGGGCTGAGCCAGCCCCAGCATTTT
>TRBV5-1|TRBD2|few|TRBJ2-5
CASSLEGTTGPQYF
TGCGCCAGCAGCTTGGAAGGGACTACCGGTCCCCAGTACTTC
>TRBV11-2|NA|NA|TRBJ2-1
CASSYDGSWNEQFF
TGTGCCAGCAGCTACGACGGGAGTTGGAATGAGCAGTTCTTC
>TRBV14|TRBD1|NA|TRBJ2-4
CASSHQGVSNIQYF
TGTGCCAGCAGCCACCAGGGGGTTTCGAACATTCAGTACTTC
>TRBV12-3/TRBV12-4|NA|few|TRBJ1-5
CASSFTTNNQPQHF
TGTGCCAGCAGTTTTACCACTAACAATCAGCCCCAGCATTTT
>TRBV29-1|NA|NA|TRBJ2-7
CSVGGRVAYNEQYF
TGCAGCGTTGGGGGCCGGGTCGCCTACAATGAGCAGTACTTC
>TRBV11-3|NA|few|TRBJ2-5
CASSLDGNSQETQYF
TGTGCCAGCAGCTTAGATGGTAACAGTCAAGAGACCCAGTACTTC
>TRBV12-3/TRBV12-4|NA|many|TRBJ1-6
CASSSRLYGSPLHF
TGTGCCAGCAGTTCCAGACTGTATGGTTCACCCCTCCACTTT
>TRBV4-2|NA|few|TRBJ2-3
CASSQWDVKDTQYF
TGTGCCAGCAGCCAATGGGACGTCAAAGATACGCAGTATTTT
>TRBV6-4|NA|NA|TRBJ2-1
CASSDPGGEQFF
TGTGCCAGCAGTGACCCTGGGGGGGAGCAGTTCTTC
>TRBV20-1|NA|once|TRBJ2-7
CSARVALPHEQYF
TGCAGTGCTAGAGTCGCGCTCCCCCACGAGCAGTACTTC
>TRBV24-1|NA|NA|TRBJ2-3
CATSVQGPADTQYF
TGTGCCACCAGTGTCCAGGGACCGGCAGATACGCAGTATTTT
>TRBV27|TRBD1|NA|TRBJ2-3
CASKWTGNADTQYF
TGTGCCAGCAAATGGACAGGGAATGCAGATACGCAGTATTTT